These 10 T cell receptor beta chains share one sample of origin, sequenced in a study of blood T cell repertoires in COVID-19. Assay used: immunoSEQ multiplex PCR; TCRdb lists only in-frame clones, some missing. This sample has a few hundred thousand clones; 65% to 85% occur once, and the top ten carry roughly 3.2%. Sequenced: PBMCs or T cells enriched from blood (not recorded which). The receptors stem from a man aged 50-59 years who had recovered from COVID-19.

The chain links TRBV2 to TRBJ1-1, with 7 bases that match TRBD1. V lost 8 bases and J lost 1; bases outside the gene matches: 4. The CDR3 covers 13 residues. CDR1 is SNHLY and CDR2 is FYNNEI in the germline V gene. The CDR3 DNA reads TGTGCCAGCTCGGGACAGTGGAACACTGAAGCTTTCTTT. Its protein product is CASSGQWNTEAFF.

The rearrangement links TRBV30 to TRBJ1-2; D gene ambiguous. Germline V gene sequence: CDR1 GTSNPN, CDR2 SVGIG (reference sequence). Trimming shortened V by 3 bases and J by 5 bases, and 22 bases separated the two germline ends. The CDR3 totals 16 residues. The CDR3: CAWSGLTRAGPYGYTF. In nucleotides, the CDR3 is TGTGCCTGGAGCGGTTTGACCCGCGCAGGTCCTTATGGCTACACCTTC.

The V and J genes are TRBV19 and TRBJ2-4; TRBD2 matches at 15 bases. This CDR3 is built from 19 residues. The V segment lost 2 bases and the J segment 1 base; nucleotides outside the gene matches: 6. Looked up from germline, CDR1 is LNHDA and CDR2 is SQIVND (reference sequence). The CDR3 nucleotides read TGTGCCAGTAGTATACCGGGACTAGCGGGAGGTGCTGCCAAAAACATTCAGTACTTC. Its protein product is CASSIPGLAGGAAKNIQYF. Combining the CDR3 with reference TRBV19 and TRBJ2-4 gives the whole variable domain DGGITQSPKYLFRKEGQNVTLSCEQNLNHDAMYWYRQDPGQGLRLIYYSQIVNDFQKGDIAEGYSVSREKKESFPLTVTSAQKNPTAFYLCASSIPGLAGGAAKNIQYFGAGTRLSVL.

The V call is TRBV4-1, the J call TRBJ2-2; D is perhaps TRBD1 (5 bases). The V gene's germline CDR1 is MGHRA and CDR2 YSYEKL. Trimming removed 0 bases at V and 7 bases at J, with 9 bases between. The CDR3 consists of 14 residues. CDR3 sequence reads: CASSQDRVDGELFF. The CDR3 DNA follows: TGCGCCAGCAGCCAAGACAGGGTTGACGGGGAGCTGTTTTTT.

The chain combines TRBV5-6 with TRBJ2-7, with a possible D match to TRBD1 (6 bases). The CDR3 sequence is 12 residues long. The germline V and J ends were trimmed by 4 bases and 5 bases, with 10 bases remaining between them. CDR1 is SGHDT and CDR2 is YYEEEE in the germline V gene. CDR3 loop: CASSQGQNEQYF. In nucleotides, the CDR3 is TGTGCCAGCAGCCAAGGACAGAACGAGCAGTACTTC. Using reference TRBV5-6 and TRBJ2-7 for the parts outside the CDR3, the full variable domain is DAGVTQSPTHLIKTRGQQVTLRCSPKSGHDTVSWYQQALGQGPQFIFQYYEEEERQRGNFPDRFSGHQFPNYSSELNVNALLLGDSALYLCASSQGQNEQYFGPGTRLTVT.

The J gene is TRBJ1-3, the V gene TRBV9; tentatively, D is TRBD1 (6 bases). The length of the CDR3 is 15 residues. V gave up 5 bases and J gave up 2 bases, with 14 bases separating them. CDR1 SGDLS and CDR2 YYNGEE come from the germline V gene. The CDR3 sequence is CASSANTGTGNTIYF. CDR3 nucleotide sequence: TGTGCCAGCAGTGCGAATACAGGGACTGGAAACACCATATATTTT.

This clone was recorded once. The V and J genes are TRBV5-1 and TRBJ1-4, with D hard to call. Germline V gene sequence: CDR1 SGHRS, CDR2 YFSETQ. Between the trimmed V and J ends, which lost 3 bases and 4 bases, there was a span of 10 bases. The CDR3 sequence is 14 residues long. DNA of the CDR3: TGCGCCAGCAGCTCCCCGGGTTTTAATGAAAAACTGTTTTTT. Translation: CASSSPGFNEKLFF. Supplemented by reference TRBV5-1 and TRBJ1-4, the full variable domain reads KAGVTQTPRYLIKTRGQQVTLSCSPISGHRSVSWYQQTPGQGLQFLFEYFSETQRNKGNFPGRFSGRQFSNSRSEMNVSTLELGDSALYLCASSSPGFNEKLFFGSGTQLSVL.

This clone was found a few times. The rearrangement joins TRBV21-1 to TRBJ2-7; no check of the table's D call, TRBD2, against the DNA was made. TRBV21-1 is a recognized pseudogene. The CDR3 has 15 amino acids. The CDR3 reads CASRGPGLVSHEQYF. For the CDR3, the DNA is TGTGCCAGCAGAGGGCCGGGACTTGTCTCCCACGAGCAGTACTTC.

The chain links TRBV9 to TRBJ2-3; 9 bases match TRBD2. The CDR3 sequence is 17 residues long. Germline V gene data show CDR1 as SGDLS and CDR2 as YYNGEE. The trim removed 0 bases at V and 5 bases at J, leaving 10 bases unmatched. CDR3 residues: CASSVGVERGEVDTQYF. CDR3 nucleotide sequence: TGTGCCAGCAGCGTAGGAGTCGAGCGGGGGGAGGTAGATACGCAGTATTTT.

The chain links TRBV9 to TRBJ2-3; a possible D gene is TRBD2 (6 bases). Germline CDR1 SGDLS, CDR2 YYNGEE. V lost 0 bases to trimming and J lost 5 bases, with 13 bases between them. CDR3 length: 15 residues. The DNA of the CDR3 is TGTGCCAGCAGCGTAGTGTCTAGCGTGGGAGATACGCAGTATTTT. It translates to CASSVVSSVGDTQYF.